This T cell receptor (beta chain) was recovered during a study of T cells after somatic rescue of genetic block. Only in-frame clones appear in the TCRdb table, and some are missing; sequencing was by immunoSEQ multiplex PCR. Of approximately 100,000 clones in the sample, about nine tenths were seen once. The CDR3 runs 13 residues. CDR1 is SSHAT, CDR2 FNYEAQ, per germline (reference sequence). This clone occurred a few times. An end of the junction differs from the germline gene, which may be a read error. The clonotype was recovered from a woman between 18 and 30 years old. The sample taken for sequencing was peripheral blood mononuclear cells (PBMCs). V gene TRBV7-7 combines with J gene TRBJ1-1; D possibly corresponds to TRBD1 (6 bases). The CDR3 region has the DNA TGTGCTAGCAGCGCGGACAGGAACACTGAAGCTTTCTTT. Residues: CASSADRNTEAFF.